Below are 25 T cell receptor beta chains sequenced from a single sample in a study of beta chain features in type 1 diabetes. All of the isolated RNA was reverse transcribed, so expressed TCRB transcripts were sequenced. This table comes from immunoSEQ multiplex PCR, and its TCRdb copy is limited to in-frame clones, with some not included. This table holds around 250,000 clones, 27% found once. Sequences were obtained from central memory CD4+ T cells from blood. The receptors were sampled from a man under 40 in good health.

The gene calls are TRBV7-2 and TRBJ2-7, with D perhaps assigned TRBD1 or TRBD2 (5 bases each). V was shortened by 3 bases and J by 3 bases, with 12 bases between the two germline ends. Germline V gene lookup returns CDR1 SGHTA and CDR2 FQGNSA. The CDR3 is 14 amino acids. The CDR3 DNA sequence: TGTGCCAGCAGCTTTAGGGACGACCACTACGAGCAGTACTTC. It yields the protein CASSFRDDHYEQYF.

The gene calls are TRBV7-6 and TRBJ1-5; no definite D call. The CDR3 totals 16 residues. V shed 1 base and J shed 2 bases, with 12 bases lying between them. The V gene's germline CDR1 is SGHVS and CDR2 FNYEAQ. The CDR3 nucleotides are TGTGCCAGCAGCTTAGAGGCAGGCCCGCGCAATCAGCCCCAGCATTTT. The encoded protein is CASSLEAGPRNQPQHF.

This sequence joins TRBV2 and TRBJ2-7; D is uncertain. Trimming left V 3 bases short and J 1 base short, with 7 bases between. The CDR3 spans 13 residues. Germline V CDR1 and CDR2: SNHLY, FYNNEI. The CDR3 DNA is TGTGCCAGCAGTGATGTAGGGTCCTACGAGCAGTACTTC. It is translated as CASSDVGSYEQYF.

This clone was observed many times. V gene TRBV9 combines with J gene TRBJ2-1; 7 bases are a match to TRBD2. The V segment lost 0 bases and the J segment 7 bases; nucleotides outside the gene matches: 13. Germline loops: CDR1 SGDLS, CDR2 YYNGEE. The CDR3 is 17 residues long. CDR3 sequence (DNA): TGTGCCAGCAGCGTAGACCCCCCCGGCGGGCGGGGGAATGAGCAGTTCTTC. This codes for CASSVDPPGGRGNEQFF.

There are a few counts of this clone. The chain couples TRBV5-4 to TRBJ2-5; D is unresolved. Germline lookup yields CDR1 SGHNT and CDR2 YYREEE (reference sequence). Trimming pared 0 bases from V and 2 bases from J, leaving 8 bases between. The CDR3 covers 14 residues. CDR3 loop: CASSLDSLQETQYF. DNA for the CDR3: TGTGCCAGCAGCTTGGACTCCCTTCAAGAGACCCAGTACTTC.

The rearrangement links TRBV6-1 to TRBJ2-7, with 9 positions matching TRBD1. V shed 1 base and J 1 base; nucleotides not matched to a gene: 8. The CDR3 contains 17 residues. Germline V gene lookup returns CDR1 MNHNS and CDR2 SASEGT. The chain's CDR3 is CASSEVAGTGTSYEQYF. DNA of the CDR3: TGTGCCAGCAGTGAAGTCGCTGGGACAGGGACTTCCTACGAGCAGTACTTC.

This clone occurred a few times. CDR3 DNA sequence: TGTGCCAGCTCACTACAGGAAACCACTGAAGCTTTCTTT. Translation: CASSLQETTEAFF. The rearrangement uses TRBV18 and TRBJ1-1; tentative D call: TRBD1 (5 bases). The CDR3 runs 13 residues. The germline V and J ends were trimmed by 4 bases and 4 bases, with 10 bases remaining between them. Germline CDR1 and CDR2: KGHSH and LQKENI.

In its sample, this clone was seen a few times. V gene TRBV5-1 combines with J gene TRBJ2-1; TRBD2 aligns across 10 bases. The CDR3 is 15 amino acids. Germline V gene data show CDR1 as SGHRS and CDR2 as YFSETQ. V shed 4 bases, J shed 10 bases, and the junction held 11 bases outside the gene matches. The CDR3 protein is CASSRAAGGPTEQFF. The CDR3 coding sequence is TGCGCCAGCAGCCGGGCAGCGGGAGGGCCTACGGAGCAGTTCTTC.

DNA of the CDR3: TGTGCCAGCAGCTTAGCACAGTTGGGGCTATACGAGCAGTACTTC. It translates to CASSLAQLGLYEQYF. This chain connects TRBV11-2 to TRBJ2-7, with D maybe TRBD1 (5 bases). V gave up 1 base and J gave up 4 bases, with 14 bases separating them. This CDR3 is 15 amino acids long. The germline V gene has CDR1 SGHAT and CDR2 FQNNGV.

Points on this clone: Other DNA sequences in this sample translate to the same CDR3. This chain connects TRBV7-9 to TRBJ2-5; D unclear. Deletions cut 1 base from V and 4 bases from J, with 1 base between. This CDR3 comprises 11 residues. Germline V gene lookup returns CDR1 SEHNR and CDR2 FQNEAQ (reference sequence). The CDR3 loop is CASSLVETQYF. The CDR3 region has the DNA TGTGCCAGCAGCTTAGTAGAGACCCAGTACTTC.

The chain combines TRBV5-4 with TRBJ2-5; TRBD1 is a possible D gene (5 bases). In germline, CDR1 is SGHNT, CDR2 YYREEE (reference sequence). Trimming left V 6 bases short and J 2 bases short, with 17 bases between. The CDR3 totals 15 residues. The CDR3 DNA is TGTGCCAGCACCCGGTCGGGTTCAGGGCAAGAGACCCAGTACTTC. It encodes CASTRSGSGQETQYF.

This clone was detected a few times. The gene calls are TRBV5-6 and TRBJ2-7, with D unresolved. Trimming pared 4 bases from V and 2 bases from J, leaving 10 bases between. This CDR3 contains 13 residues. Germline-derived CDR1 and CDR2 are SGHDT and YYEEEE. In nucleotides, the CDR3 is TGTGCCAGCAGCCTGTTAGAGCCCTACGAGCAGTACTTC. Residues: CASSLLEPYEQYF.

The sample holds a few counts of this clone. The rearrangement links TRBV11-2 to TRBJ2-1; D is unclear. Per germline, CDR1 SGHAT and CDR2 FQNNGV. Trimming shortened V by 4 bases and J by 6 bases, and 13 bases separated the two germline ends. The CDR3 loop spans 14 amino acids. The CDR3 spells CASSSRVVVNEQFF. Written as DNA, the CDR3 is TGTGCCAGCAGCTCCCGGGTGGTAGTCAATGAGCAGTTCTTC.

This clone has more than one count but fewer than ten. The V call is TRBV29-1, the J call TRBJ1-2; D is unclear. The CDR3 consists of 12 residues. Germline V gene sequence: CDR1 SQVTM, CDR2 ANQGSEA. Between the trimmed V and J ends, which lost 7 bases and 7 bases, there was a span of 16 bases. As DNA, the CDR3 is TGCAGCGCCAGTCTCGCGAGGGCTGGCTACACCTTC. It encodes CSASLARAGYTF.

Only a few counts were recorded for this clone. The chain carries TRBV30 and TRBJ2-3; the D is unclear. The CDR3 consists of 11 residues. Germline V gene sequence: CDR1 GTSNPN, CDR2 SVGIG (reference sequence). The V end lost 2 bases, the J end lost 9 bases, and 9 bases lay between the germline ends. The CDR3 coding sequence is TGTGCCTGGAGTCACGGCGGAACGCAGTATTTT. Residues: CAWSHGGTQYF.

The rearrangement uses TRBV11-2 and TRBJ2-7; D uncertain. This CDR3 has 12 amino acids. With 2 bases removed from V and 7 bases from J, the gap between germline ends came to 9 bases. CDR1 is SGHAT and CDR2 is FQNNGV in the germline V gene. As DNA, the CDR3 is TGTGCCAGCAGCTTATCTGAGATTGAGCAGTACTTC. The encoded protein is CASSLSEIEQYF.

This chain uses TRBV7-2 with TRBJ2-1; D uncertain. Between the trimmed V and J ends, which lost 3 bases and 6 bases, there was a span of 6 bases. CDR1 and CDR2 (germline): SGHTA, FQGNSA. The CDR3 extends over 12 amino acids. The CDR3 loop is CASSFRTNEQFF. The CDR3 region has the DNA TGTGCCAGCAGCTTCCGTACCAATGAGCAGTTCTTC.

V usage is TRBV7-9 and J usage is TRBJ1-5; D ambiguous. V was pared by 1 base and J by 5 bases, with 3 bases between. The CDR3 spans 12 residues. CDR1 SEHNR and CDR2 FQNEAQ come from the germline V gene (reference sequence). As DNA, the CDR3 is TGTGCCAGCAGCTTAGGGGATCAGCCCCAGCATTTT. This codes for CASSLGDQPQHF.

V usage is TRBV2 and J usage is TRBJ2-1; D gene ambiguous. Per the germline V gene, CDR1 is SNHLY and CDR2 is FYNNEI. The CDR3 spans 12 residues. V was clipped by 6 bases and J by 5 bases, with 8 bases between them. The CDR3 sequence is CASSPTHNEQFF. CDR3 DNA: TGTGCCAGCAGCCCTACCCACAATGAGCAGTTCTTC.

The chain carries TRBV13 and TRBJ2-1; 7 bases line up with TRBD2. Germline V gives CDR1 PRHDT, CDR2 FYEKMQ (reference sequence). CDR3 length: 16 amino acids. V dropped 4 bases and J dropped 10; count of bases not matched to a gene: 16. DNA for the CDR3: TGTGCCAGCAGCTCCCTGGGCGGGGGTCTCGCTGGGGAGCAGTTCTTC. Its protein product is CASSSLGGGLAGEQFF.

This clone was found a few times. The chain is built from TRBV5-8 and TRBJ1-5; 11 bases map to TRBD1. The CDR3 covers 17 residues. Germline values: CDR1 SGHTS, CDR2 YDEGEE. With 4 bases clipped from V and 2 bases from J, the junction kept 8 bases outside the gene matches. This CDR3 reads CASSVDRGRDGNQPQHF. CDR3 nucleotides: TGTGCCAGCAGCGTGGACAGGGGGCGCGATGGCAATCAGCCCCAGCATTTT.

This clone showed up just a few times. The chain carries TRBV7-2 and TRBJ2-7; D is unresolved. Germline V lookup: CDR1 SGHTA, CDR2 FQGNSA. V dropped 6 bases and J dropped 2 bases, with 8 bases sitting between them. The CDR3 runs 12 residues. Written as DNA, the CDR3 is TGTGCCAGCAGTGTGAGCCCCTACGAGCAGTACTTC. The encoded protein is CASSVSPYEQYF.

The rearrangement uses TRBV11-1 and TRBJ1-6; 8 bases agree with TRBD1. The V segment lost 3 bases and the J segment 7 bases; nucleotides outside the gene matches: 8. Germline assignment: CDR1 SGHAT and CDR2 FQDESV (reference sequence). CDR3 length: 16 residues. CDR3 nucleotides: TGTGCCAGCAGCTTGGGGACAGGCCCCCAAAATTCACCCCTCCACTTT. Translating gives CASSLGTGPQNSPLHF.

The chain joins TRBV5-1 to TRBJ2-1, with 8 bases identical to TRBD2. J gave up 8 bases and V 0 bases, and 7 bases lay outside the gene matches. This CDR3 region has 15 residues. Germline CDR1 reads SGHRS; CDR2 reads YFSETQ. CDR3 sequence: CASSLAGRVWDEQFF. Written as DNA, the CDR3 is TGCGCCAGCAGCTTGGCCGGGAGGGTCTGGGATGAGCAGTTCTTC. Full variable domain (outside the CDR3, taken from reference TRBV5-1 and TRBJ2-1): KAGVTQTPRYLIKTRGQQVTLSCSPISGHRSVSWYQQTPGQGLQFLFEYFSETQRNKGNFPGRFSGRQFSNSRSEMNVSTLELGDSALYLCASSLAGRVWDEQFFGPGTRLTVL.

The chain combines TRBV29-1 with TRBJ1-1; 7 bases match TRBD1. The CDR3 sequence is 13 residues long. V gave up 6 bases and J gave up 4 bases; unmatched junction bases: 8. Germline CDR1 is SQVTM and CDR2 is ANQGSEA. CDR3 sequence (DNA): TGCAGCGTCGGACAGGCAGGTGGCACTGAAGCTTTCTTT. Translating gives CSVGQAGGTEAFF.